This entry lists 15 T cell receptor beta chains sequenced from one sample in a study of control samples from healthy donors and cancer patients. Assay used: immunoSEQ multiplex PCR; TCRdb lists only in-frame clones, some missing. The sample consists of approximately 190,000 clones, about 89% of them appearing once. What was sequenced was blood. These receptor sequences come from a man aged 25-40 years in good health.

The chain couples TRBV28 to TRBJ2-1, with TRBD1 identical over 7 bases. The junction had 6 bases not matched to a gene; V was cut back by 3 bases and J by 7 bases. The germline CDR1 and CDR2 sequences are MDHEN and SYDVKM. This CDR3 has 14 amino acids. This CDR3 is CASSFTGVSNEQFF. CDR3 in DNA: TGTGCCAGCAGTTTCACAGGGGTTTCAAATGAGCAGTTCTTC. The full variable domain, with the rest looked up from reference TRBV28 and TRBJ2-1, is DVKVTQSSRYLVKRTGEKVFLECVQDMDHENMFWYRQDPGLGLRLIYFSYDVKMKEKGDIPEGYSVSREKKERFSLILESASTNQTSMYLCASSFTGVSNEQFFGPGTRLTVL.

The chain recombines TRBV5-5 with TRBJ2-7, with D hard to call. The germline CDR1 and CDR2 sequences are SGHKS and YYEKEE (reference sequence). The CDR3 is 16 amino acids. V lost 2 bases, J lost 5 bases, and 20 bases lay in between. The CDR3 reads CASSFFLPGSGNEQYF. CDR3 nucleotide sequence: TGTGCCAGCAGCTTTTTCCTACCAGGCTCCGGTAACGAGCAGTACTTC.

Comments on this clone: Other DNA sequences within the sample encode an identical CDR3. The chain recombines TRBV18 with TRBJ1-1; D ambiguous. This CDR3 has 13 amino acids. V was cut by 3 bases and J by 0 bases, with 5 bases left in between. Germline V gene sequence: CDR1 KGHSH, CDR2 LQKENI. The CDR3 bases are TGTGCCAGCTCACCTGGATTGAACACTGAAGCTTTCTTT. The encoded protein is CASSPGLNTEAFF.

The gene calls are TRBV7-3 and TRBJ1-1, with D possibly TRBD1 on 5 matching bases. The CDR3 is 13 residues long. Trimming cost V 5 bases and J 8 bases, with 15 bases left between them. In germline, CDR1 is SGHTA, CDR2 FQGTGA. DNA of the CDR3: TGTGCCAGCAGCCAGAACTCGGGGCGGGAAGCTTTCTTT. Residues: CASSQNSGREAFF.

The chain combines TRBV6-5 with TRBJ1-3, with D perhaps matching TRBD1 (5 bases). Germline V gene data show CDR1 as MNHEY and CDR2 as SVGAGI. This CDR3 is built from 13 residues. V dropped 6 bases and J dropped 6 bases, with 12 bases sitting between them. The CDR3 region is CASRGRGVNTIYF. As DNA, the CDR3 is TGTGCCAGCAGGGGGCGCGGAGTAAACACCATATATTTT.

The gene calls are TRBV7-9 and TRBJ2-7, with TRBD2 matching over 8 bases. The germline V gene encodes CDR1 SEHNR and CDR2 FQNEAQ (reference sequence). The CDR3 runs to 14 residues. V dropped 2 bases and J dropped 6; count of bases not matched to a gene: 6. CDR3 sequence (DNA): TGTGCCAGCAGCTTAAGTCTTGCGGGAGGCGAGCAGTACTTC. It specifies CASSLSLAGGEQYF.

The J gene is TRBJ1-4, the V gene TRBV6-5; no reliable D call. The CDR3 has 13 amino acids. Trimming took off 6 bases at V and 6 bases at J, with 11 bases between the two ends. Germline CDR1 MNHEY, CDR2 SVGAGI. Here the CDR3 DNA reads TGTGCCAGCAGGGTGGGCATGGATGAAAAACTGTTTTTT. This translates into CASRVGMDEKLFF.

The chain uses TRBV30 and TRBJ1-2, with D perhaps matching TRBD1 (5 bases). Germline V gene sequence: CDR1 GTSNPN, CDR2 SVGIG (reference sequence). V gave up 0 bases and J gave up 5 bases, with 10 bases separating them. There are 13 residues in the CDR3. CDR3 amino acids: CAWSVSRGYGYTF. CDR3 sequence (DNA): TGTGCCTGGAGTGTCTCCCGGGGGTATGGCTACACCTTC.

This chain links TRBV30 with TRBJ2-1; 12 bases match TRBD2. The germline CDR1 and CDR2 sequences are GTSNPN and SVGIG (reference sequence). The trim removed 3 bases at V and 7 bases at J, leaving 4 bases unmatched. CDR3 length: 14 residues. This CDR3 reads CAWSLAGGRNEQFF. The CDR3 nucleotides are TGTGCCTGGAGCCTAGCGGGGGGGCGGAATGAGCAGTTCTTC.

V gene TRBV25-1 combines with J gene TRBJ2-3; D not certain. This CDR3 has 18 residues. The germline gives CDR1 MGHDK, CDR2 SYGVNS. Trimming took off 3 bases at V and 0 bases at J, with 19 bases between the two ends. This CDR3 reads CASSESHRRQTSTDTQYF. The CDR3 DNA reads as TGTGCCAGCAGTGAGTCCCACAGAAGGCAGACTAGCACAGATACGCAGTATTTT.

In DNA form, the CDR3 reads TGTGCCTGCACCAACATTAGGGGAATTCCCAATGAGCAGTTCTTC. It encodes CACTNIRGIPNEQFF. This sequence joins TRBV30 and TRBJ2-1, with D maybe TRBD1 (5 bases). V lost 6 bases and J 6 bases, leaving 21 bases between the germline ends. CDR1 GTSNPN and CDR2 SVGIG come from the germline V gene (reference sequence). CDR3 length: 15 residues.

The V and J genes are TRBV4-1 and TRBJ1-3; TRBD1 agrees at 7 bases. Trimming removed 0 bases from V and 4 bases from J; junction bases left unmatched: 3. Germline assignment: CDR1 MGHRA and CDR2 YSYEKL. The CDR3 is 15 residues long. The CDR3 sequence is CASSQDPQGGNTIYF. The CDR3 DNA sequence: TGCGCCAGCAGCCAAGATCCACAGGGGGGAAACACCATATATTTT.

The rearrangement uses TRBV2 and TRBJ1-2; tentatively, D is TRBD1 (5 bases). Germline V CDR1 and CDR2: SNHLY, FYNNEI. The CDR3 length is 12 residues. V was pared by 6 bases and J by 5 bases, with 10 bases between. The CDR3 DNA reads as TGTGCCAGCAGAGCGGGACTGTATGGCTACACCTTC. Protein product: CASRAGLYGYTF.

This chain links TRBV12-3 or TRBV12-4 with TRBJ1-2, with 7 bases that match TRBD1. The CDR3 covers 12 residues. The V gene end was trimmed by 5 bases and the J gene end by 12 bases; junction bases not matched to a gene: 9. The CDR3 sequence: CASSPDSGGHTF. For the CDR3, the DNA is TGTGCCAGCAGTCCGGATTCAGGGGGTCACACCTTC.

The gene calls are TRBV5-1 and TRBJ1-6, with 9 bases fitting TRBD1. V lost 0 bases and J lost 8; bases outside the gene matches: 3. Germline V gene data show CDR1 as SGHRS and CDR2 as YFSETQ. The CDR3 runs to 15 residues. DNA for the CDR3: TGCGCCAGCAGCTTGGATAGGACAGGGGATTCACCCCTCCACTTT. This translates into CASSLDRTGDSPLHF.